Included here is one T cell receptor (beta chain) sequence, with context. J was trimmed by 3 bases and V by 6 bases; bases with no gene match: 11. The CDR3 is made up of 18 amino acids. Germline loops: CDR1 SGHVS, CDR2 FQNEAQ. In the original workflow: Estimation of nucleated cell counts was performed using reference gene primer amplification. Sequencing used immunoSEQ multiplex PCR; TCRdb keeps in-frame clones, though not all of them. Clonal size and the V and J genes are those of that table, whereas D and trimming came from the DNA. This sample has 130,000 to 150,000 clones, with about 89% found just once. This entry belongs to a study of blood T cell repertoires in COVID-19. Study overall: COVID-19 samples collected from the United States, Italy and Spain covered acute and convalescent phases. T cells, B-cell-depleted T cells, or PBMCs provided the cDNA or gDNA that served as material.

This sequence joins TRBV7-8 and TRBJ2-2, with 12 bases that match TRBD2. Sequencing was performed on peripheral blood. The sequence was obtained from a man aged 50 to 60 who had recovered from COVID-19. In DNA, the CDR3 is TGTGCCAGCAGTCCCGTCGGGCTAGCGGGGGGGCACACCGGGGAGCTGTTTTTT. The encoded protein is CASSPVGLAGGHTGELFF.